Below, 32 T cell receptor beta chains from the same sample are listed, as sequenced in a study of monozygotic twins with inflammatory bowel disease. Following a re-call of the 5' RACE reads, TCRdb has one entry per CDR3 protein and lacks DNA. The sample totals about 150,000 distinct CDR3 sequences. Sequenced: blood. The receptors originated from a human donor with ulcerative colitis or Crohn's disease, or a healthy co-twin of an affected twin (not recorded which).

The chain combines TRBV7-2 with TRBJ2-1; TCRdb names TRBD2, which stays unverified in the absence of DNA. Germline V gene sequence: CDR1 SGHTA, CDR2 FQGNSA. The CDR3 covers 15 residues. CDR3 sequence reads: CASSRDSSSYNEQFF.

The CDR3 sequence is CASSPPGQGYEQYF. V gene TRBV6-2 or TRBV6-3 combines with J gene TRBJ2-7; with no DNA, the TCRdb D assignment of TRBD1 cannot be verified. Germline loops: CDR1 MNHEY, CDR2 SVGEGT. The CDR3 consists of 14 residues.

The V gene is TRBV14, the J gene TRBJ2-1. CDR3 length equals 16 residues. CDR1 is SGHDN, CDR2 FVKESK, per germline. This CDR3 reads CASSQVPFQLSNEQFF.

This chain links TRBV12-3 or TRBV12-4 with TRBJ1-1; no DNA is available, so the TRBD1 call from TCRdb remains unchecked. The CDR3 has 15 amino acids. CDR3: CASSLDSPGNTEAFF.

The chain has TRBV10-3 and TRBJ2-7; TCRdb's D call of TRBD2 is untestable without DNA. Germline CDR1 is ENHRY and CDR2 is SYGVKD. The CDR3 length is 13 residues. Here the CDR3 reads CAIQREVHYEQYF.

This sequence joins TRBV7-9 and TRBJ1-2. Germline-derived CDR1 and CDR2 are SEHNR and FQNEAQ (reference sequence). The CDR3 has 13 amino acids. The CDR3 protein is CASSLEGFYGYTF.

The rearrangement joins TRBV28 to TRBJ2-3. CDR1 and CDR2 from the germline V gene are MDHEN and SYDVKM. This CDR3 region has 15 residues. This chain's CDR3 is CASSLLVGSTNTQYF.

The gene calls are TRBV19 and TRBJ2-1; TCRdb calls TRBD2, which cannot be checked without DNA. Germline-derived CDR1 and CDR2 are LNHDA and SQIVND (reference sequence). CDR3 length: 16 amino acids. This chain's CDR3 is CASSPLLAGAYNEQFF.

V usage is TRBV11-3 and J usage is TRBJ1-1; checking the TCRdb D call of TRBD1 is not possible without DNA. This CDR3 is built from 15 residues. Germline values: CDR1 SGHNT, CDR2 YENEEA. The CDR3 protein is CASSLNGGMNTEAFF.

The chain joins TRBV20-1 to TRBJ1-2; TCRdb outputs TRBD1, but without DNA this stays unchecked. This CDR3 has 13 residues. Germline V gene lookup returns CDR1 DFQATT and CDR2 SNEGSKA (reference sequence). The CDR3 sequence is CSARDNRAYGYTF.

The V and J genes are TRBV7-2 and TRBJ2-7. The germline CDR1 and CDR2 sequences are SGHTA and FQGNSA. The CDR3 length is 15 residues. The CDR3 protein is CASSRDRSAPYEQYF.

The chain couples TRBV20-1 to TRBJ2-1. The CDR3 runs 15 residues. Germline V lookup: CDR1 DFQATT, CDR2 SNEGSKA (reference sequence). The CDR3 loop is CSAGHSGSPYNEQFF.

The chain employs TRBV20-1 and TRBJ2-1; the TCRdb call, TRBD2, lacks DNA for checking. Germline V gene data show CDR1 as DFQATT and CDR2 as SNEGSKA (reference sequence). The CDR3 loop spans 16 amino acids. Here the CDR3 reads CSARGPASGAINEQFF.

The chain recombines TRBV12-3 or TRBV12-4 with TRBJ2-1; TCRdb indicates TRBD2, and absent DNA this call remains unverified. CDR3 length: 13 residues. This CDR3 is CASRPGGVNEQFF.

The chain couples TRBV7-9 to TRBJ1-1. Germline CDR1 is SEHNR and CDR2 is FQNEAQ (reference sequence). This CDR3 comprises 14 residues. The CDR3 loop reads CASNSQEMNTEAFF.

The chain links TRBV7-8 to TRBJ2-4; with no DNA, the TCRdb D assignment of TRBD1 cannot be verified. Germline assignment: CDR1 SGHVS and CDR2 FQNEAQ. This CDR3 is 16 amino acids long. CDR3 loop: CASSLAESRAANIQYF.

The chain is built from TRBV5-1 and TRBJ1-2; with no DNA, the TCRdb D assignment of TRBD1 cannot be verified. The germline gives CDR1 SGHRS, CDR2 YFSETQ. This CDR3 region has 15 residues. The CDR3 protein is CASSLGGGGDYGYTF.

The rearrangement links TRBV6-1 to TRBJ1-1; the TCRdb call, TRBD1, lacks DNA for checking. The CDR3 sequence is 14 residues long. Germline lookup yields CDR1 MNHNS and CDR2 SASEGT. CDR3 loop: CASSEGTANTEAFF.

This sequence joins TRBV11-2 and TRBJ2-1; the D gene TCRdb calls, TRBD2, cannot be checked with no DNA. This CDR3 contains 16 residues. Germline V CDR1 and CDR2: SGHAT, FQNNGV. The CDR3: CASSSRTSGGRYEQFF.

The chain combines TRBV5-1 with TRBJ1-1. Germline CDR1 is SGHRS and CDR2 is YFSETQ. The length of the CDR3 is 16 residues. The CDR3 reads CASSLDNWGGGTEAFF.

The genes are TRBV6-2 or TRBV6-3 and TRBJ1-1. Germline V gene sequence: CDR1 MNHEY, CDR2 SVGEGT. This CDR3 is built from 12 residues. CDR3 sequence: CASSLGWTEAFF.

CDR3 loop: CAISVTVAGEQFF. V usage is TRBV10-3 and J usage is TRBJ2-1; no DNA is available, so the TRBD2 call from TCRdb remains unchecked. The CDR3 is made up of 13 amino acids. CDR1 is ENHRY and CDR2 is SYGVKD in the germline V gene.

The chain is built from TRBV7-9 and TRBJ2-7. Germline loops: CDR1 SEHNR, CDR2 FQNEAQ (reference sequence). The CDR3 runs 12 residues. The CDR3 protein is CASSLELYEQYF.

The chain carries TRBV29-1 and TRBJ2-1; with no DNA, the TCRdb D assignment of TRBD2 cannot be verified. The CDR3 contains 15 residues. Germline assignment: CDR1 SQVTM and CDR2 ANQGSEA. CDR3 sequence: CSVSTSGSSYNEQFF.

The gene calls are TRBV30 and TRBJ1-4. From germline, CDR1 is GTSNPN and CDR2 SVGIG (reference sequence). The CDR3 is 15 residues long. The CDR3 spells CAWSVGVSTNEKLFF.

This chain links TRBV20-1 with TRBJ2-2; without DNA, the TCRdb call of TRBD2 cannot be checked. The length of the CDR3 is 15 residues. Germline V gene data show CDR1 as DFQATT and CDR2 as SNEGSKA (reference sequence). CDR3 loop: CSALSGRAWTGELFF.

V usage is TRBV2 and J usage is TRBJ2-2. The CDR3 runs to 14 residues. The germline V gene has CDR1 SNHLY and CDR2 FYNNEI. CDR3 region: CASSEALGPGELFF.

The V and J genes are TRBV20-1 and TRBJ1-1. CDR3 length: 14 amino acids. CDR1 and CDR2 from the germline V gene are DFQATT and SNEGSKA (reference sequence). The chain's CDR3 is CSARDHTKRTEAFF.

The chain joins TRBV29-1 to TRBJ2-7. CDR1 and CDR2 from the germline V gene are SQVTM and ANQGSEA. The CDR3 has 14 amino acids. CDR3 loop: CSVDEAGSNYEQYF.

V gene TRBV29-1 combines with J gene TRBJ2-7; TCRdb's D call, TRBD2, is unchecked because there is no DNA. This CDR3 is 17 amino acids long. Germline-derived CDR1 and CDR2 are SQVTM and ANQGSEA. The CDR3 loop reads CSVEPSGRVKEGRLEYF.

The rearrangement links TRBV19 to TRBJ2-3. The CDR3 extends over 13 amino acids. Germline values: CDR1 LNHDA, CDR2 SQIVND (reference sequence). CDR3 in amino acids: CASSTSMRDTQYF.

The J gene is TRBJ2-7, the V gene TRBV25-1; absent DNA, TCRdb's TRBD2 call cannot be checked. Germline lookup yields CDR1 MGHDK and CDR2 SYGVNS. The CDR3 sequence is 14 residues long. The CDR3 here is CASRGRQEIYEQYF.